The entry below gives a single TCR beta chain sequence along with its context. The data originate from a study of blood T cell repertoires in COVID-19. Background on the study: T cells, B-cell-depleted T cells, or PBMCs provided the cDNA or gDNA that served as material.

Using immunoSEQ multiplex PCR, the repertoire was profiled, and TCRdb retains in-frame clones only, with some absent. Of approximately 330,000 clones listed, just over 85% are singletons. Adults between about 18 and 89 years of age took part from more than 20 US areas. Material: PBMCs or T cells enriched from blood (not recorded which). The origin of this receptor is a woman in her thirties or forties with acute COVID-19.

In nucleotides, the CDR3 is TGTGCCAGCAGTAGAGGGTCCTACAATGAGCAGTTCTTC. Protein sequence: CASSRGSYNEQFF. The chain joins TRBV12-3 or TRBV12-4 to TRBJ2-1, with a weak D call TRBD2 (5 bases). The CDR3 contains 13 residues. Trimming removed 5 bases at V and 1 base at J, with 6 bases between.